Shown below are 12 T cell receptor beta chains from a single sample sequenced in a study of cytomegalovirus exposure and HLA in healthy donors. The study ran its PCR with 60 Vbeta and 13 Jbeta primers. Assay: immunoSEQ multiplex PCR; the TCRdb copy retains only in-frame clones and omits some. The table includes under 200,000 clones, 60% to 85% detected once. Sequences were obtained from PBMCs. These receptors originate from a man in his forties or fifties in good health and CMV-seropositive.

This chain's CDR3 is CASSFGTGRNEQFF. The DNA of the CDR3 is TGTGCCAGCAGCTTCGGGACAGGGCGCAATGAGCAGTTCTTC. The chain is built from TRBV7-2 and TRBJ2-1, with TRBD1 identical over 9 bases. The CDR3 has 14 residues. V was clipped by 3 bases and J by 6 bases; unmatched bases: 3. The germline CDR1 and CDR2 sequences are SGHTA and FQGNSA.

J is TRBJ2-3 and V is TRBV5-1; weak D call: TRBD2 (7 bases). The V end was cut by 2 bases, the J end by 5 bases, with 15 bases between. Germline CDR1 SGHRS, CDR2 YFSETQ. The CDR3 is 15 amino acids. The CDR3 bases are TGCGCCAGCAGCTTTGGGCAGGGGAGGGGAGATACGCAGTATTTT. It translates to CASSFGQGRGDTQYF.

V and J are TRBV15 and TRBJ2-5; no reliable D call. The J call may be mistaken, given a closer DNA end match to TRBJ2-7. The CDR3 sequence is 16 residues long. Looked up from germline, CDR1 is LNHNV and CDR2 is YYDKDF (reference sequence). The CDR3 nucleotides read TGTGCCACCAGCAGAGATTTTTCCGGAGTAGCCTACGAGCAGTACTTC. Amino acids: CATSRDFSGVAYEQYF.

This sequence joins TRBV6-1 and TRBJ2-1, with a possible D match to TRBD1 (6 bases). The V and J ends lost 3 bases and 5 bases respectively, with 11 bases between them. Germline lookup yields CDR1 MNHNS and CDR2 SASEGT. This CDR3 is built from 14 residues. CDR3 nucleotide sequence: TGTGCCAGCAGTGAGCCGGGACACGACAATGAGCAGTTCTTC. It specifies CASSEPGHDNEQFF.

The chain links TRBV5-1 to TRBJ2-5; D is unresolved. Trimming took 0 bases from V and 9 from J, leaving 18 bases between them. Germline CDR1 is SGHRS and CDR2 is YFSETQ. The CDR3 loop spans 15 amino acids. The CDR3 DNA reads TGCGCCAGCAGCTTGGGGAGCGTCGGCGGCCTTCCCCAGTACTTC. Its translation: CASSLGSVGGLPQYF.

The V gene is TRBV27, the J gene TRBJ2-2, with 7 bases identical to TRBD1. The J segment lost 6 bases and the V segment lost 6 bases, leaving 10 bases of the junction unmatched. Germline V gene sequence: CDR1 MNHEY, CDR2 SMNVEV (reference sequence). CDR3 length: 15 amino acids. The CDR3 DNA sequence: TGTGCCAGCAGAATAGCCGGGACAGTGGCCGGGGAGCTGTTTTTT. It yields the protein CASRIAGTVAGELFF.

V and J are TRBV7-2 and TRBJ1-5; the match to TRBD1 covers 8 bases. The ends lost 5 bases at V and 1 base at J; junction bases unmatched: 4. The CDR3 covers 15 residues. Germline V lookup: CDR1 SGHTA, CDR2 FQGNSA. CDR3 in DNA: TGTGCCAGCAGCCCTGGACAGGGAAGCAATCAGCCCCAGCATTTT. Translated, it gives CASSPGQGSNQPQHF.

The genes are TRBV11-2 and TRBJ1-1; D call uncertain. V was shortened by 0 bases and J by 1 base, with 9 bases between the two germline ends. The V gene's germline CDR1 is SGHAT and CDR2 FQNNGV. CDR3 size: 15 residues. The CDR3 nucleotides are TGTGCCAGCAGCTTAGACAACAGAAAGAACACTGAAGCTTTCTTT. It encodes CASSLDNRKNTEAFF. The full variable domain, its missing parts supplied by reference TRBV11-2 and TRBJ1-1, is EAGVAQSPRYKIIEKRQSVAFWCNPISGHATLYWYQQILGQGPKLLIQFQNNGVVDDSQLPKDRFSAERLKGVDSTLKIQPAKLEDSAVYLCASSLDNRKNTEAFFGQGTRLTVV.

The V call is TRBV7-8, the J call TRBJ2-5, with TRBD1 matching 11 bases. Unmatched junction bases numbered 14, after V lost 10 bases and J lost 4 bases. This CDR3 has 16 amino acids. The germline gives CDR1 SGHVS, CDR2 FQNEAQ. The CDR3 sequence is CATPSGGQGDGETQYF. The DNA for the CDR3 is TGTGCCACCCCTTCCGGGGGACAGGGGGATGGAGAGACCCAGTACTTC.

This clone was seen only a few times. This rearrangement joins TRBV5-4 to TRBJ1-6; 10 bases match TRBD1. Germline values: CDR1 SGHNT, CDR2 YYREEE (reference sequence). V lost 5 bases, J lost 10 bases, and 9 bases stayed unmatched. The CDR3 extends over 15 amino acids. The CDR3 DNA reads TGTGCCAGCAGGGGGGACAGGGGCGGAAGGTCACCCCTCCACTTT. Translation gives CASRGDRGGRSPLHF.

The chain has TRBV28 and TRBJ2-7, with 11 bases aligning to TRBD2. The germline CDR1 and CDR2 sequences are MDHEN and SYDVKM. With 7 bases clipped from V and 5 bases from J, the junction kept 4 bases outside the gene matches. The CDR3 is 13 amino acids. The CDR3 sequence: CASTPTSGDEQYF. For the CDR3, the DNA is TGTGCCAGCACCCCGACTAGCGGGGACGAGCAGTACTTC.

The chain links TRBV30 to TRBJ2-3; tentatively, D is TRBD1 (5 bases). The germline gives CDR1 GTSNPN, CDR2 SVGIG (reference sequence). This CDR3 is 14 amino acids long. V was trimmed by 2 bases and J by 1 base, leaving 10 bases between them. The CDR3 sequence: CAWSWVRGTDTQYF. CDR3 nucleotide sequence: TGTGCCTGGAGTTGGGTCAGGGGCACAGATACGCAGTATTTT.